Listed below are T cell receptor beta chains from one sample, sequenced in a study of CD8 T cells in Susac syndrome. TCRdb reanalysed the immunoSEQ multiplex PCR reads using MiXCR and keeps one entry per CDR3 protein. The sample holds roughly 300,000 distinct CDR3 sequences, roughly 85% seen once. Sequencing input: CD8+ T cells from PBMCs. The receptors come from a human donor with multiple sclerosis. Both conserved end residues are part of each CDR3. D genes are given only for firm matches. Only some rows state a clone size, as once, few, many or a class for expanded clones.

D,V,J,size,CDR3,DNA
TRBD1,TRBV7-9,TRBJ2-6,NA,CASSSRDRINSGANVLTF,TGTGCCAGCAGCTCCCGGGACAGGATTAACTCTGGGGCCAACGTCCTGACTTTC
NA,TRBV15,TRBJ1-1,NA,CATSRDRPANTEAFF,TGTGCCACCAGCAGAGATCGCCCGGCGAACACTGAAGCTTTCTTT
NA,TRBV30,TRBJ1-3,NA,CASQTASGNTIYF,TGTGCCTCTCAGACTGCCTCTGGAAACACCATATATTTT
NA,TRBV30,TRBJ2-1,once,CAWSDVQYYNEQFF,TGTGCCTGGAGTGATGTACAATACTACAATGAGCAGTTCTTC
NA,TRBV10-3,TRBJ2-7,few,CASGDEQYF,TGTGCCTCGGGAGACGAGCAGTACTTC
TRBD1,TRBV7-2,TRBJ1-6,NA,CASSFYRQGGSPLHF,TGTGCCAGCAGCTTTTACCGACAGGGGGGATCACCCCTCCACTTT
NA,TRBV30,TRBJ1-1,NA,CAWTGVNGKGNTEAFF,TGTGCCTGGACGGGGGTCAACGGAAAGGGGAACACTGAAGCTTTCTTT
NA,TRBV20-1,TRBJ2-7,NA,CSASRHWSYEQYF,TGCAGTGCTAGTAGACATTGGTCCTACGAGCAGTACTTC
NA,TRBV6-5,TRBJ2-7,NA,CASSYSGRPKSYEQYF,TGTGCCAGCAGTTACTCGGGGAGACCCAAATCCTACGAGCAGTACTTC
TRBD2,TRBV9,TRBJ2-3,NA,CASSPSGRARTDTQYF,TGTGCCAGCAGCCCTTCCGGGAGGGCCCGCACAGATACGCAGTATTTT
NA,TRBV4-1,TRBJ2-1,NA,CASSQDGKEQFF,TGCGCCAGCAGCCAAGATGGGAAAGAGCAGTTCTTC
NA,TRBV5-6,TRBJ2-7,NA,CASTVGRHLIFYEQYF,TGTGCCAGCACCGTGGGGCGACACCTAATTTTTTACGAGCAGTACTTC
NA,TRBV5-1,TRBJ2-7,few,CASSPTREHEQYF,TGCGCCAGCAGCCCGACTAGAGAGCACGAGCAGTACTTC
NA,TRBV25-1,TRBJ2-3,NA,CASSEYRSSTDTQYF,TGTGCCAGCAGTGAGTACAGGTCCTCCACAGATACGCAGTATTTT
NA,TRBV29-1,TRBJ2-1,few,CSVDGGYNEQFF,TGCAGCGTTGATGGCGGCTACAATGAGCAGTTCTTC
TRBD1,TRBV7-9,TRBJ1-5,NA,CAAGTAYSNQPQHF,TGTGCCGCCGGGACAGCCTATAGCAATCAGCCCCAGCATTTT
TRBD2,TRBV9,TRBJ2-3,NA,CASSVEPSGGGPTDTQYF,TGTGCCAGCAGCGTAGAGCCCAGTGGGGGAGGGCCCACAGATACGCAGTATTTT
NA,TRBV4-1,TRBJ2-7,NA,CASSHPGTSSSYEQYF,TGCGCCAGCAGCCACCCGGGGACTTCTAGCTCCTACGAGCAGTACTTC
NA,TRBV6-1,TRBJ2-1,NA,CASNYGYLVGNEQFF,TGTGCCAGCAACTACGGGTATCTCGTGGGCAATGAGCAGTTCTTC
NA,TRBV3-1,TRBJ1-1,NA,CASSQGEAFF,TGTGCCAGCAGCCAGGGGGAGGCTTTCTTT
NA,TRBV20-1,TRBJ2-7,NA,CSARLLASYEQYF,TGCAGTGCTAGACTCCTAGCATCCTACGAGCAGTACTTC
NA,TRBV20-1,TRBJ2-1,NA,CSADGSNEQFF,TGCAGTGCGGACGGGTCCAATGAGCAGTTCTTC
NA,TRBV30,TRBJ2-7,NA,CAWSVRGWGNEQYF,TGTGCCTGGAGTGTAAGGGGGTGGGGTAACGAGCAGTACTTC
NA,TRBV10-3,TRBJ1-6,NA,CAISESNSPLHF,TGTGCCATCAGTGAGTCGAATTCACCCCTCCACTTT
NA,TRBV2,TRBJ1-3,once,CASIGGSSGNTIYF,TGTGCCAGCATAGGGGGTAGCTCTGGAAACACCATATATTTT
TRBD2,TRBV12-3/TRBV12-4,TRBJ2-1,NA,CASSLKLAGNEQFF,TGTGCCAGCAGTTTAAAGCTAGCGGGTAATGAGCAGTTCTTC
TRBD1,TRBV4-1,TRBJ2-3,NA,CASSPIQGAGTDTQYF,TGCGCCAGCAGCCCAATTCAGGGGGCTGGCACAGATACGCAGTATTTT
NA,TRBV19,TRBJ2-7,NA,CAIPGTPLIEQYF,TGTGCCATTCCCGGGACCCCTCTTATTGAGCAGTACTTC
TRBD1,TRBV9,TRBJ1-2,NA,CASSKRTGEGYTF,TGTGCCAGCAGCAAGAGGACAGGGGAAGGCTACACCTTC
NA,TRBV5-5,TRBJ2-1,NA,CASSLSALRSPHEQFF,TGTGCCAGCAGCTTGTCAGCCCTCCGGTCTCCCCATGAGCAGTTCTTC
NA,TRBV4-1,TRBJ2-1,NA,CASRNQGGSSYNEQFF,TGCGCCAGCAGGAATCAGGGGGGGAGCTCCTACAATGAGCAGTTCTTC
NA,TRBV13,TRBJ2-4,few,CASSSRLVAKNIQYF,TGTGCCAGCAGCTCCCGACTAGTTGCCAAAAACATTCAGTACTTC
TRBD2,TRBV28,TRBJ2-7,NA,CASSLHTASGSSYEQYF,TGTGCCAGCAGTTTACACACGGCTAGCGGGAGCTCCTACGAGCAGTACTTC
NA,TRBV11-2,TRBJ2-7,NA,CASSPGPRGYEQYF,TGTGCCAGCAGCCCCGGGCCCAGGGGCTACGAGCAGTACTTC
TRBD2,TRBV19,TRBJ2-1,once,CASSIIAGGWNEQFF,TGTGCCAGTAGTATTATCGCGGGAGGGTGGAATGAGCAGTTCTTC
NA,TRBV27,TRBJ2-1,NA,CASTWTVSSYNEQFF,TGTGCCAGCACCTGGACCGTTAGCTCCTACAATGAGCAGTTCTTC
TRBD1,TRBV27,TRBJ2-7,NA,CASTTSSGDRGHEQYF,TGTGCCAGCACCACATCGAGCGGGGACAGGGGCCACGAGCAGTACTTC
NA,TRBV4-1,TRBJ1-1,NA,CASSDTTTPNTEAFF,TGCGCCAGCAGCGATACAACCACCCCGAACACTGAAGCTTTCTTT
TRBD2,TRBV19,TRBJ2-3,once,CASSPSGLSTDTQYF,TGTGCCAGTAGTCCTAGCGGCCTGAGCACAGATACGCAGTATTTT
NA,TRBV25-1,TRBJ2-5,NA,CASTPGTVQETQYF,TGTGCCAGCACTCCCGGGACGGTCCAAGAGACCCAGTACTTC
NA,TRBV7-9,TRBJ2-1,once,CASSSPKSTYNEQFF,TGTGCCAGCAGCTCCCCCAAGAGCACCTACAATGAGCAGTTCTTC
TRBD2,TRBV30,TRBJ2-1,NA,CAWSGSAGAYNEQFF,TGTGCCTGGAGTGGGTCAGCGGGAGCGTACAATGAGCAGTTCTTC